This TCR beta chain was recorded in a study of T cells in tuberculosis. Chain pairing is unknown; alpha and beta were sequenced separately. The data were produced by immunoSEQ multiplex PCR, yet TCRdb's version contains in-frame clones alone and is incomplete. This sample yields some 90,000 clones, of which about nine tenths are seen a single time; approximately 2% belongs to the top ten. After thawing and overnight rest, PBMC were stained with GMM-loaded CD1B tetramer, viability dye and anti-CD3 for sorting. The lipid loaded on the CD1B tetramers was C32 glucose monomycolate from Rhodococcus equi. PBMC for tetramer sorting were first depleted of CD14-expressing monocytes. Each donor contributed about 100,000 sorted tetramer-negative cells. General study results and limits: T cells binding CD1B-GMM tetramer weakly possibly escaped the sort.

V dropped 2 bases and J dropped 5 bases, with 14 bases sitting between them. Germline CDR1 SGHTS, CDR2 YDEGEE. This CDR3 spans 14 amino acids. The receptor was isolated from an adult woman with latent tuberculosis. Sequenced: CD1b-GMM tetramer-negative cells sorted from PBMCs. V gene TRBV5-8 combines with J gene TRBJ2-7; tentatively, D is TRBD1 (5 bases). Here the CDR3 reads CASSFRGTGNEQYF. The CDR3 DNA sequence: TGTGCCAGCAGCTTTAGAGGTACAGGTAACGAGCAGTACTTC.